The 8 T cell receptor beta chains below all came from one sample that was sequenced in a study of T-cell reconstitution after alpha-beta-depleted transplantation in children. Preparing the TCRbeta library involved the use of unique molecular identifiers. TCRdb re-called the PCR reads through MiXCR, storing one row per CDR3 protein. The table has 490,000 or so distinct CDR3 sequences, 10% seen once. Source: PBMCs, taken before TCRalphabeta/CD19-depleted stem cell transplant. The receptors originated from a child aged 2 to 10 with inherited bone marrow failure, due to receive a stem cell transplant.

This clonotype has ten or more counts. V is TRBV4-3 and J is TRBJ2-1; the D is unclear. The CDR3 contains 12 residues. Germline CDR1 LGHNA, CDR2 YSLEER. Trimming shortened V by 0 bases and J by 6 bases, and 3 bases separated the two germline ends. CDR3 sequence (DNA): TGCGCCAGCAGCCAAGATGTCAATGAGCAGTTCTTC. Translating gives CASSQDVNEQFF.

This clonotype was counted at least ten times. Here the CDR3 reads CSASYSGGGYYEQYF. The CDR3 DNA follows: TGCAGTGCTAGTTATTCAGGGGGCGGCTACTACGAGCAGTACTTC. The rearrangement joins TRBV20-1 to TRBJ2-7; 8 bases map to TRBD1. The germline V gene has CDR1 DFQATT and CDR2 SNEGSKA (reference sequence). The CDR3 spans 15 residues. V gave up 3 bases and J gave up 3 bases; unmatched junction bases: 10.

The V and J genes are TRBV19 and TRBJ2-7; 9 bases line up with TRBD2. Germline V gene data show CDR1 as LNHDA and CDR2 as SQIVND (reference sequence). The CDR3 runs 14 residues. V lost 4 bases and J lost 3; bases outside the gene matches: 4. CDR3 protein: CASSRLAEDYEQYF. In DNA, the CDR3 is TGTGCCAGTAGTAGACTAGCGGAGGACTACGAGCAGTACTTC.

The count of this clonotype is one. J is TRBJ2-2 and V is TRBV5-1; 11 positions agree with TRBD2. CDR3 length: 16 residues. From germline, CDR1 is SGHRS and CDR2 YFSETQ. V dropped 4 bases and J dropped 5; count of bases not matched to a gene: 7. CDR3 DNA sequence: TGCGCCAGCAGCCAGACTAGCGGGGAGTTGACCGGGGAGCTGTTTTTT. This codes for CASSQTSGELTGELFF.

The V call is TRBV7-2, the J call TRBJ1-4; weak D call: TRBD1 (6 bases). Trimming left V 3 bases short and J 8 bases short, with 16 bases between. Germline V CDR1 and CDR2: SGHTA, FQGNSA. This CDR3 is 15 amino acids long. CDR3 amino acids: CASSFPLGGGEKLFF. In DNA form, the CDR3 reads TGTGCCAGCAGCTTCCCCCTGGGAGGGGGAGAAAAACTGTTTTTT.

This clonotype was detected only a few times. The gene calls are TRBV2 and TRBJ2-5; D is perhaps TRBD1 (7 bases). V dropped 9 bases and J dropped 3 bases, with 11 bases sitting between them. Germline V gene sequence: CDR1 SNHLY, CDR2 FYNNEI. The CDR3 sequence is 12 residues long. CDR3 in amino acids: CASGGGEETQYF. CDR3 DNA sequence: TGTGCCAGTGGAGGGGGCGAAGAGACCCAGTACTTC.

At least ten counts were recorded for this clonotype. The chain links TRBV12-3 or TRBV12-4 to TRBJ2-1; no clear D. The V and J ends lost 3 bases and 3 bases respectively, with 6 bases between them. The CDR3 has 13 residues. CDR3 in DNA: TGTGCCAGCAGTTTTAAGGTCTACAATGAGCAGTTCTTC. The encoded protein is CASSFKVYNEQFF.

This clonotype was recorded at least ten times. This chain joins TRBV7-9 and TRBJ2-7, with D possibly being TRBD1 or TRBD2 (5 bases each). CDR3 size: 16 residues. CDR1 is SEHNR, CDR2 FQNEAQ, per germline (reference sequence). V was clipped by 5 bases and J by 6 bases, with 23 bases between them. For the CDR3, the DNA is TGTGCCAGCAGCAAAAACCCCGGGACCGATTCTTTCGAGCAGTACTTC. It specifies CASSKNPGTDSFEQYF.